Listed below are T cell receptor beta chains from one sample, sequenced in a study of blood T cell repertoires in COVID-19. The table came from immunoSEQ multiplex PCR; TCRdb's copy has only in-frame clones and leaves some out. The sample lists some 280,000 clones, just over 85% occurring once. The material sequenced was peripheral blood. These receptors were taken from a woman aged 25 to 39 with active or convalescent COVID-19. Each CDR3 is given with its conserved first and last residue. The D gene is left open where the match is weak.

cdr3_length | j_call | v_call | d_call | cdr3_aa
15 | TRBJ1-3 | TRBV7-2 | . | CASSSGRGSGNTIYF
15 | TRBJ1-2 | TRBV25-1 | . | CASSEYQQGLSGYTF
17 | TRBJ1-6 | TRBV6-2/TRBV6-3 | TRBD1 | CASSPGTGTSYNSPLHF
19 | TRBJ1-1 | TRBV19 | TRBD1 | CASNTGTGVWWTRDTEAFF
14 | TRBJ2-1 | TRBV21-1 | . | CASSALEEDNEQFF
15 | TRBJ1-2 | TRBV5-6 | . | CASSFPGGNYYGYTF
12 | TRBJ2-5 | TRBV10-1 | . | CASSESRETQYF
15 | TRBJ1-2 | TRBV14 | . | CASSQALTGVYGYTF
10 | TRBJ1-2 | TRBV29-1 | . | CSGGGDGYTF
16 | TRBJ1-1 | TRBV5-8 | TRBD1 | CASSGGRGDPNTEAFF
15 | TRBJ2-5 | TRBV5-6 | TRBD1 | CASSFRGRVSETQYF
15 | TRBJ1-1 | TRBV5-4 | TRBD1 | CASRRQGTMNTEAFF
17 | TRBJ1-5 | TRBV19 | TRBD1 | CASSMRQGGLGNQPQHF